This T cell receptor beta chain was obtained from a study of neurological immune-mediated disorders. MiXCR, applied by TCRdb to the 5' RACE reads, yields one record per CDR3 protein. The sample lists roughly 75,000 distinct CDR3 sequences; 2.6% were seen once. The sample holds many counts of this clonotype. The germline V gene has CDR1 SGHTA and CDR2 FQGNSA. This CDR3 region has 15 residues. V lost 7 bases and J lost 5, with 17 bases in between. This receptor was obtained from a woman under 40 with multiple sclerosis. This sequence joins TRBV7-2 and TRBJ2-2; either TRBD1 or TRBD2 may fit D (7 bases each). Sequenced sample: PBMCs. The CDR3: CASTPVQGGTGELFF. The CDR3 DNA sequence: TGTGCCAGCACCCCGGTCCAGGGGGGGACCGGGGAGCTGTTTTTT. The entire variable domain, with the rest obtained from reference TRBV7-2 and TRBJ2-2, is as follows: GAGVSQSPSNKVTEKGKDVELRCDPISGHTALYWYRQSLGQGLEFLIYFQGNSAPDKSGLPSDRFSAERTGGSVSTLTIQRTQQEDSAVYLCASTPVQGGTGELFFGEGSRLTVL.